These 10 T cell receptor beta chains were all obtained from the same sample, sequenced in a study of cytomegalovirus exposure and HLA in healthy donors. Profiling relied on immunoSEQ multiplex PCR, and the TCRdb table lists in-frame clones only, not all of them. The table shows 100,000 to 120,000 clones, with around 95% occurring only once. Sequences were obtained from PBMCs. These receptors were obtained from a woman aged 18-29 years in good health and CMV-seronegative.

The V gene is TRBV6-5, the J gene TRBJ1-6; 9 positions agree with TRBD1. J gave up 6 bases and V 6 bases, and 3 bases lay outside the gene matches. The CDR3 length is 14 residues. Germline V lookup: CDR1 MNHEY, CDR2 SVGAGI. For the CDR3, the DNA is TGTGCCAGCAGAAAGGACAGGGGTAATTCACCCCTCCACTTT. This codes for CASRKDRGNSPLHF.

The rearrangement joins TRBV7-3 to TRBJ2-3, with 7 positions matching TRBD1. This CDR3 has 13 residues. Trimming cost V 7 bases and J 5 bases; bases outside gene matches: 6. The germline V gene has CDR1 SGHTA and CDR2 FQGTGA. This CDR3 reads CASKKGAGDTQYF. CDR3 nucleotide sequence: TGTGCCAGCAAGAAGGGGGCTGGAGATACGCAGTATTTT. Variable domain in full (rest from reference TRBV7-3 and TRBJ2-3): GAGVSQTPSNKVTEKGKYVELRCDPISGHTALYWYRQSLGQGPEFLIYFQGTGAADDSGLPNDRFFAVRPEGSVSTLKIQRTERGDSAVYLCASKKGAGDTQYFGPGTRLTVL.

The chain has TRBV11-2 and TRBJ1-1, with D perhaps matching TRBD1 (6 bases). V gave up 8 bases and J gave up 7 bases, with 11 bases separating them. The germline V gene has CDR1 SGHAT and CDR2 FQNNGV. This CDR3 contains 11 residues. The CDR3 spells CASGTGNEAFF. In DNA form, the CDR3 reads TGTGCCAGCGGTACAGGGAATGAAGCTTTCTTT. The full variable domain, completed using reference TRBV11-2 and TRBJ1-1, is EAGVAQSPRYKIIEKRQSVAFWCNPISGHATLYWYQQILGQGPKLLIQFQNNGVVDDSQLPKDRFSAERLKGVDSTLKIQPAKLEDSAVYLCASGTGNEAFFGQGTRLTVV.

The genes are TRBV4-2 and TRBJ2-5; 11 positions agree with TRBD2. The V gene's germline CDR1 is LGHNA and CDR2 YNFKEQ. After removal of 0 bases from V and 5 bases from J, the junction contained 8 bases not matched to a gene. CDR3 length: 17 amino acids. The CDR3 protein is CASSQDWASGGHETQYF. The CDR3 nucleotides are TGTGCCAGCAGCCAAGATTGGGCTAGCGGGGGGCATGAGACCCAGTACTTC.

V and J are TRBV27 and TRBJ2-7, with D possibly matching TRBD1 (7 bases). V dropped 4 bases and J dropped 2 bases, with 15 bases sitting between them. Germline V gene data show CDR1 as MNHEY and CDR2 as SMNVEV (reference sequence). CDR3 length equals 15 residues. The CDR3 bases are TGTGCCAGCAGTTCCCCCGGGGGACAGACCTACGAGCAGTACTTC. Protein sequence: CASSSPGGQTYEQYF.

This chain links TRBV9 with TRBJ1-5; D ambiguous. The CDR3 has 15 amino acids. The V and J ends lost 1 base and 6 bases respectively, with 14 bases between them. The germline V gene encodes CDR1 SGDLS and CDR2 YYNGEE. CDR3 nucleotide sequence: TGTGCCAGCAGCGTATCCCCGGCCTCGGGTCAGCCCCAGCATTTT. The encoded protein is CASSVSPASGQPQHF.

V and J are TRBV7-2 and TRBJ2-2; D gene ambiguous. Per germline, CDR1 SGHTA and CDR2 FQGNSA. The V gene lost 5 bases and the J gene lost 4 bases, with 23 bases spanning the gap. The length of the CDR3 is 18 residues. Here the CDR3 reads CASSPPPQVVFGTGELFF. In DNA, the CDR3 is TGTGCCAGCAGCCCCCCACCCCAGGTCGTTTTCGGCACCGGGGAGCTGTTTTTT.

The rearrangement joins TRBV6-5 to TRBJ1-4; maybe TRBD1 (5 bases). The ends were cut back, 4 bases at V and 3 bases at J, with 15 bases in the middle. Germline V gene sequence: CDR1 MNHEY, CDR2 SVGAGI. The CDR3 consists of 16 residues. In DNA form, the CDR3 reads TGTGCCAGCAGTTGGGGGGGGGAAATGGCTAATGAAAAACTGTTTTTT. It translates to CASSWGGEMANEKLFF.

The chain employs TRBV28 and TRBJ2-2; TRBD1 aligns across 8 bases. Germline V lookup: CDR1 MDHEN, CDR2 SYDVKM. The V gene end was trimmed by 5 bases and the J gene end by 4 bases; junction bases not matched to a gene: 6. The CDR3 has 15 amino acids. The CDR3 is CASSPGGSITGELFF. The CDR3 region has the DNA TGTGCCAGCAGTCCAGGGGGCAGTATCACCGGGGAGCTGTTTTTT.

The gene calls are TRBV7-2 and TRBJ2-3; 13 bases agree with TRBD2. The CDR3 has 16 residues. Per germline, CDR1 SGHTA and CDR2 FQGNSA. V dropped 3 bases and J dropped 5; count of bases not matched to a gene: 5. This CDR3 is CASSFGLAGAGDTQYF. The DNA of the CDR3 is TGTGCCAGCAGCTTCGGACTAGCGGGGGCTGGAGATACGCAGTATTTT.